This TCR beta chain was documented in a study of identical twins. V shed 8 bases and J 3 bases; nucleotides not matched to a gene: 9. This CDR3 is 16 amino acids long. Germline CDR1 reads SNHLY; CDR2 reads FYNNEI. Each donor was a healthy Caucasian. Template switching (which added a universal primer site) was used, and cDNA carried unique molecular identifiers. TCRdb passed the 5' RACE reads through MiXCR, listing each CDR3 protein once. The repertoire holds about 690,000 distinct CDR3 sequences, around 6.1% seen once, with 1.5% to 2% in the top ten. Study-wide points: Because invariant MAIT and iNKT cells could be present, zero-insertion analyses could be partly confounded.

Of note for this clonotype: Antigen specificity is unknown.

The chain carries TRBV2 and TRBJ2-2; 10 bases are shared with TRBD2. The sequence came from a man between 18 and 35 years old in good health. Sequenced: naive T cells sorted from blood. The CDR3 loop is CASSNPSGGYTGELFF. CDR3 in DNA: TGTGCCAGCTCGAACCCTAGCGGGGGTTACACCGGGGAGCTGTTTTTT.